By share, the clone carrying this T cell receptor beta chain counts as medium-sized. Original methodology: Estimates of nucleated cell counts were drawn from the amplification of reference gene primers. This table comes from immunoSEQ multiplex PCR, and its TCRdb copy is limited to in-frame clones, with some not included. D and trimming come from the DNA, and the V and J calls and clone size come from that table. The sample consists of some 100,000 clones, roughly 89% of them appearing once. The data stem from a study of blood T cell repertoires in COVID-19. Study details: Samples came from the United States, Italy and Spain, spanning acute and convalescent COVID-19. Sample material is recorded as cDNA or gDNA derived from T cells, B-cell-depleted T cells, or PBMCs.

The V segment lost 8 bases and the J segment 2 bases; nucleotides outside the gene matches: 7. The CDR3 contains 17 residues. From germline, CDR1 is ENHRY and CDR2 SYGVKD. The sequenced material came from peripheral blood. V usage is TRBV10-3 and J usage is TRBJ2-2; 14 bases agree with TRBD2. This sequence originates from a man aged 70-80 years with acute or convalescent COVID-19. This CDR3 is CAIAGTSGSVNTGELFF. The CDR3 nucleotides are TGTGCCATCGCGGGGACTAGCGGGAGTGTTAACACCGGGGAGCTGTTTTTT.